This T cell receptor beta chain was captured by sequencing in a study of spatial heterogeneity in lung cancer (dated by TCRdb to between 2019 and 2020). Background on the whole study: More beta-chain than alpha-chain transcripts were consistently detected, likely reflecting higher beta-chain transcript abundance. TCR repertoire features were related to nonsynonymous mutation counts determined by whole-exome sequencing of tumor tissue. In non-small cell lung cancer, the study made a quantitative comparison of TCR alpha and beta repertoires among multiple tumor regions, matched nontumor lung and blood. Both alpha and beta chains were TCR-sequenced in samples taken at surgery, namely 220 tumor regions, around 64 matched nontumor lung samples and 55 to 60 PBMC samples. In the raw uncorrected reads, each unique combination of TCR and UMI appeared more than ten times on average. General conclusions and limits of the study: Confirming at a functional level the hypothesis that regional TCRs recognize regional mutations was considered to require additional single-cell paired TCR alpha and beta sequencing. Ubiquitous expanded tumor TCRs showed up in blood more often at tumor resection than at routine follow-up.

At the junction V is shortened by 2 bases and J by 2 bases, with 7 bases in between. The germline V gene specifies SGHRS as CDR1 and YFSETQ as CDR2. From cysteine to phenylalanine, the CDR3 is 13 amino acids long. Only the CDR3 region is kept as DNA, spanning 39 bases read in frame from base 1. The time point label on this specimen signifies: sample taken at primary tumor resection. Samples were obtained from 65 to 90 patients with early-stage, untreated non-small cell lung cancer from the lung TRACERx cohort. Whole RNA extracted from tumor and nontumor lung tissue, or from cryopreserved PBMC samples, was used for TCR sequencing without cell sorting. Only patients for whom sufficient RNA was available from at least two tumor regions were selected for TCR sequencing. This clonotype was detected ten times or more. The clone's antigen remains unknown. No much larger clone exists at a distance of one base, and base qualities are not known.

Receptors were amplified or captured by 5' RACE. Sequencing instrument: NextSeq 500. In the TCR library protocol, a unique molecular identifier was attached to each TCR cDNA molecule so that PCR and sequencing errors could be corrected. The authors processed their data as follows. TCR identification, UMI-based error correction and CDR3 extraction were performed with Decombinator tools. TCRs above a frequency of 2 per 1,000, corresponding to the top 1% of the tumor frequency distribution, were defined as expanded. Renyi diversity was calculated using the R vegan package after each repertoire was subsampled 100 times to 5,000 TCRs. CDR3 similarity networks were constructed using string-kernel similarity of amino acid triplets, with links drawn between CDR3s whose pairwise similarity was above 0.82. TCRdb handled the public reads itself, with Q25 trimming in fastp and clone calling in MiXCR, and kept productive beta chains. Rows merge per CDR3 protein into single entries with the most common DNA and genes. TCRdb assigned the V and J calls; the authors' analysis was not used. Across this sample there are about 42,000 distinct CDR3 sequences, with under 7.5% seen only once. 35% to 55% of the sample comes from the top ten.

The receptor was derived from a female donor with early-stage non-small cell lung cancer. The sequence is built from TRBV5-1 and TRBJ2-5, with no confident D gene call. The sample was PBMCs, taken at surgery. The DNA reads TGCGCCAGCAGCTTTGGGCAGCAAGAGACCCAGTACTTC. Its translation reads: CASSFGQQETQYF.